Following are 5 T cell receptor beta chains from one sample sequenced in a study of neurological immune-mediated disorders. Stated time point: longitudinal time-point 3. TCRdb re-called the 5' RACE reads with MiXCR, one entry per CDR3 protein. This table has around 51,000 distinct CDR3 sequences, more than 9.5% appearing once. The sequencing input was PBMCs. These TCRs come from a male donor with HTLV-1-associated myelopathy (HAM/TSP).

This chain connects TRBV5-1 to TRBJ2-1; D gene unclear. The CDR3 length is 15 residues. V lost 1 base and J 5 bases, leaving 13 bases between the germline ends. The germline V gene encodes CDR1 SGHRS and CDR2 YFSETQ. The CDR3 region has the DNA TGCGCCAGCAGCTTGTCTGCGACACCCAACAATGAGCAGTTCTTC. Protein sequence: CASSLSATPNNEQFF.

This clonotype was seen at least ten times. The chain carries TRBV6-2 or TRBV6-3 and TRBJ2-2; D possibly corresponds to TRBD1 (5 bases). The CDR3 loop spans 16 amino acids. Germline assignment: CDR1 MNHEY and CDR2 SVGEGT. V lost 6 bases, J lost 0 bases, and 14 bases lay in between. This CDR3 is CASSPSVGANTGELFF. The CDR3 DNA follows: TGTGCCAGCAGCCCCTCTGTAGGGGCGAACACCGGGGAGCTGTTTTTT.

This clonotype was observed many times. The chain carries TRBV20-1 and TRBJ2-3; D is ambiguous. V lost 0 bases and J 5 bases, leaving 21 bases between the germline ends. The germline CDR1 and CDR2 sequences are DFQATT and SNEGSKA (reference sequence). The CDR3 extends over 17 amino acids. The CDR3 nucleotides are TGCAGTGCTAGAGACCCCACCTCCCTAAACCTTATAGATACGCAGTATTTT. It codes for CSARDPTSLNLIDTQYF.

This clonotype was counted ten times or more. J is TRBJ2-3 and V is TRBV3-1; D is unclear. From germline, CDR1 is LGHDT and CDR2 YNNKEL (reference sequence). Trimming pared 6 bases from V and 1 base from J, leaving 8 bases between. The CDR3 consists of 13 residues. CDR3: CASRERGTDTQYF. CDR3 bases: TGTGCCAGCAGGGAAAGGGGCACAGATACGCAGTATTTT.

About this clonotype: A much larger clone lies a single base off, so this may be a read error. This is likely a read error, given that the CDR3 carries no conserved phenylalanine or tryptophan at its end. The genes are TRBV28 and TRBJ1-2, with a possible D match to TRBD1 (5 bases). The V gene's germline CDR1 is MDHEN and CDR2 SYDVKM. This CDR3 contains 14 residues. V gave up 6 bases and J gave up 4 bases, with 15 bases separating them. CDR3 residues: CASSRTGGVYGYTS. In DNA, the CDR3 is TGTGCCAGCAGCCGTACGGGGGGAGTCTATGGCTACACCTCC.